Shown below are 5 T cell receptor beta chains from a single sample sequenced in a study of cytomegalovirus exposure and HLA in healthy donors. Method: immunoSEQ multiplex PCR; TCRdb's copy keeps in-frame clones and lacks some. The data hold around 350,000 clones, with roughly 89% observed a single time. Sequenced sample: PBMCs. Receptors originate from a woman between 18 and 29 years old in good health and CMV-seronegative.

This clone was recorded once. The chain combines TRBV30 with TRBJ2-3, with a tentative D call TRBD2 (5 bases). Germline-derived CDR1 and CDR2 are GTSNPN and SVGIG (reference sequence). V dropped 5 bases and J dropped 3 bases, with 15 bases sitting between them. The CDR3 covers 14 residues. The DNA for the CDR3 is TGTGCCTGGGCCAGGCGGGCCCCGACAGATACGCAGTATTTT. It encodes CAWARRAPTDTQYF.

The chain uses TRBV29-1 and TRBJ2-3; 12 bases map to TRBD1. CDR1 is SQVTM, CDR2 ANQGSEA, per germline. This CDR3 has 15 residues. The V gene end was trimmed by 7 bases and the J gene end by 3 bases; junction bases not matched to a gene: 8. CDR3 nucleotide sequence: TGCAGCGGTACCGGGACAGGGGGCAATACAGATACGCAGTATTTT. Amino acids: CSGTGTGGNTDTQYF.

The rearrangement uses TRBV7-9 and TRBJ1-1; no clear D. The CDR3 is made up of 15 amino acids. The germline V and J ends were trimmed by 5 bases and 8 bases, with 21 bases remaining between them. Germline lookup yields CDR1 SEHNR and CDR2 FQNEAQ (reference sequence). The CDR3 here is CASSQRLFSDPEAFF. The CDR3 bases are TGTGCCAGCAGCCAGCGTTTGTTTTCCGATCCAGAAGCTTTCTTT.

V is TRBV2 and J is TRBJ2-2; TRBD2 might be the D (5 bases). Trimming left V 4 bases short and J 7 bases short, with 16 bases between. Germline values: CDR1 SNHLY, CDR2 FYNNEI. The CDR3 covers 15 residues. This CDR3 reads CASSGPGSGHGELFF. CDR3 sequence (DNA): TGTGCCAGCAGTGGACCCGGAAGCGGCCACGGGGAGCTGTTTTTT.

V and J are TRBV4-1 and TRBJ2-5; 7 bases agree with TRBD1. From germline, CDR1 is MGHRA and CDR2 YSYEKL. The CDR3 spans 14 residues. V trimming: 4 bases; J trimming: 6 bases; junction bases outside the gene matches: 8. The CDR3 DNA is TGCGCCAGCAGCCCCTCGGTCAGGGGGAAGACCCAGTACTTC. Its translation: CASSPSVRGKTQYF.